Listed below are T cell receptor beta chains from one sample, sequenced in a study of blood T cell repertoires in COVID-19. The table came from immunoSEQ multiplex PCR; TCRdb's copy has only in-frame clones and leaves some out. The data hold approximately 120,000 clones, with just over 75% observed a single time. The specimen was peripheral blood. All receptors derive from a human donor in a cohort sampled during active COVID-19. CDR3s include the opening cysteine and the closing phenylalanine or tryptophan. The D gene is left open where the match is weak. The listing skips clone size in some rows; elsewhere it reads once, few, many or a size class.

cdr3_nt cdr3_aa j_call clone_size d_call v_call
TGCAGCGTTGACTCTTGGAGGGGCACAGATACGCAGTATTTT CSVDSWRGTDTQYF TRBJ2-3 . . TRBV29-1
TGCGCCAGCAGTGATGGCGTCCAAGGAGACACTGAAGCTTTCTTT CASSDGVQGDTEAFF TRBJ1-1 . . TRBV10-2
TGCGCCAGCAGCCAAGTTGACAGGGGACCCTACGAGCAGTACTTC CASSQVDRGPYEQYF TRBJ2-7 . TRBD1 TRBV4-1
TGTGCCAGCAGCCCCAGGGGAAGTGGCGGGGAGCTGTTTTTT CASSPRGSGGELFF TRBJ2-2 . . TRBV6-5
TGTGCCAGCAGTTACAGGCCAAGAGGTGGCTACACCTTC CASSYRPRGGYTF TRBJ1-2 . . TRBV6-5
TGTGCCAGCAGCTTAGAAGGGACAGTGAGCTCCTACGAGCAGTACTTC CASSLEGTVSSYEQYF TRBJ2-7 . TRBD1 TRBV7-9
TGTGCCAGCAGCCTTGCAGGGGGCCCCGGGGAGCTGTTTTTT CASSLAGGPGELFF TRBJ2-2 . TRBD1 TRBV3-1/TRBV3-2
TGTGCCAGCAGTTTAACAGTTACGAACTCCTACGAGCAGTACTTC CASSLTVTNSYEQYF TRBJ2-7 few . TRBV27
TGTGCCAGCAGCTTAGACGGGGGAACTAATGAAAAACTGTTTTTT CASSLDGGTNEKLFF TRBJ1-4 few . TRBV11-2
TGTGCCAGCAGCTCCCAGGGTTGGGCGGCTTTCTTT CASSSQGWAAFF TRBJ1-1 . . TRBV11-2
TGCGCCAGCAGCGTCAGGGGGCCGAACACTGAAGCTTTCTTT CASSVRGPNTEAFF TRBJ1-1 . TRBD1 TRBV5-1
TGTGCCAGCAGTTCTCCGGGACAGGGCGCCTACGAGCAGTACTTC CASSSPGQGAYEQYF TRBJ2-7 few TRBD1 TRBV6-5
TGTGCCAGCAGCAGCGGGACAGGGGGTGGTTATCAGCCCCAGCATTTT CASSSGTGGGYQPQHF TRBJ1-5 . TRBD1 TRBV5-6
TGTGCCAGCAGCCGTCGGGACAGGGAAGGCTACACCTTC CASSRRDREGYTF TRBJ1-2 . TRBD1 TRBV3-1/TRBV3-2
TGTGCCAGCAACGGGGTGGCGGGGGGCGACTATGGCTACACCTTC CASNGVAGGDYGYTF TRBJ1-2 . . TRBV5-6
TGTGCCTGGAGTGTGGGGACAGGGAGGAGCGAAAAACTGTTTTTT CAWSVGTGRSEKLFF TRBJ1-4 . TRBD1 TRBV30
TGTGCCAGCAGCCCCGGGACACTGAACTATGGCTACACCTTC CASSPGTLNYGYTF TRBJ1-2 . . TRBV5-4